The 10 T cell receptor beta chains presented below share a single source sample, sequenced in a study of control samples from healthy donors and cancer patients. Profiling relied on immunoSEQ multiplex PCR, and the TCRdb table lists in-frame clones only, not all of them. The profile shows about 61,000 clones, 90% of them singletons. Sequencing was carried out using PBMCs. Source of these receptors: a man in his fifties or sixties with colorectal cancer.

The rearrangement uses TRBV10-3 and TRBJ2-1; D is undetermined. This CDR3 is built from 12 residues. Trimming cost V 4 bases and J 4 bases, with 5 bases left between them. CDR1 ENHRY and CDR2 SYGVKD come from the germline V gene. CDR3 residues: CAISAVYNEQFF. CDR3 bases: TGTGCCATCAGTGCGGTATACAATGAGCAGTTCTTC.

This chain uses TRBV15 with TRBJ2-5, with TRBD1 matching over 8 bases. The CDR3 has 12 amino acids. Per the germline V gene, CDR1 is LNHNV and CDR2 is YYDKDF (reference sequence). V shed 8 bases, J shed 4 bases, and the junction held 3 bases outside the gene matches. CDR3 sequence (DNA): TGTGCCACCCAGGGGGCTGGAGAGACCCAGTACTTC. Translation: CATQGAGETQYF. Complete variable domain (other parts from reference TRBV15 and TRBJ2-5): DAMVIQNPRYQVTQFGKPVTLSCSQTLNHNVMYWYQQKSSQAPKLLFHYYDKDFNNEADTPDNFQSRRPNTSFCFLDIRSPGLGDTAMYLCATQGAGETQYFGPGTRLLVL.

The J gene is TRBJ2-7, the V gene TRBV11-2; 9 nucleotides match TRBD1. Trimming removed 0 bases from V and 0 bases from J; junction bases left unmatched: 3. CDR3 length: 16 residues. Germline CDR1 reads SGHAT; CDR2 reads FQNNGV. The CDR3 DNA reads as TGTGCCAGCAGCTTAGATTACAGGGGGCACTCCTACGAGCAGTACTTC. It translates to CASSLDYRGHSYEQYF.

The chain recombines TRBV30 with TRBJ1-2, with D perhaps matching TRBD1 (5 bases). This CDR3 has 13 residues. V shed 0 bases and J shed 4 bases, with 9 bases lying between them. Germline-derived CDR1 and CDR2 are GTSNPN and SVGIG (reference sequence). For the CDR3, the DNA is TGTGCCTGGAGTGTATTGGGGACCTATGGCTACACCTTC. Translated: CAWSVLGTYGYTF.

This clone turned up a few times. The chain uses TRBV7-3 and TRBJ2-3; D is possibly TRBD2 (7 bases). With 2 bases removed from V and 0 bases from J, the gap between germline ends came to 9 bases. This CDR3 spans 15 amino acids. Germline assignment: CDR1 SGHTA and CDR2 FQGTGA. The CDR3 reads CASSLAGASTDTQYF. In DNA, the CDR3 is TGTGCCAGCAGCTTAGCGGGGGCTAGCACAGATACGCAGTATTTT.

A single count supports this clone. V gene TRBV10-3 combines with J gene TRBJ1-1; TRBD1 is a possible D gene (6 bases). V gave up 2 bases and J gave up 0 bases, with 19 bases separating them. CDR1 ENHRY and CDR2 SYGVKD come from the germline V gene. The CDR3 runs 18 residues. CDR3: CAISERRGRDIVNTEAFF. CDR3 DNA sequence: TGTGCCATCAGTGAGAGACGAGGCAGGGACATCGTGAACACTGAAGCTTTCTTT.

Here the CDR3 DNA reads TGTGCCAGCTCACCCCAACTCGGCACAACGAACACTGAAGCTTTCTTT. It is translated as CASSPQLGTTNTEAFF. This chain uses TRBV18 with TRBJ1-1, with D unclear. The CDR3 extends over 16 amino acids. V was shortened by 3 bases and J by 1 base, with 15 bases between the two germline ends. Germline CDR1 KGHSH, CDR2 LQKENI.

The chain combines TRBV19 with TRBJ1-6, with D unclear. This CDR3 has 15 residues. Trimming took off 9 bases at V and 7 bases at J, with 19 bases between the two ends. Germline CDR1 LNHDA, CDR2 SQIVND (reference sequence). The CDR3 DNA follows: TGTGCCAGGATGAACCATAGGCGGACGAATTCACCCCTCCACTTT. Protein product: CARMNHRRTNSPLHF.

The chain carries TRBV30 and TRBJ1-3; D ambiguous. The CDR3 sequence is 15 residues long. Trimming left V 7 bases short and J 2 bases short, with 18 bases between. CDR1 and CDR2 (germline): GTSNPN, SVGIG (reference sequence). As DNA, the CDR3 is TGTGCCTCATCGGGAATCTATTTGGCTGGAAACACCATATATTTT. Translation: CASSGIYLAGNTIYF. The whole variable domain, filled in from reference TRBV30 and TRBJ1-3, reads SQTIHQWPATLVQPVGSPLSLECTVEGTSNPNLYWYRQAAGRGLQLLFYSVGIGQISSEVPQNLSASRPQDRQFILSSKKLLLSDSGFYLCASSGIYLAGNTIYFGEGSWLTVV.

The gene calls are TRBV4-1 and TRBJ1-3; TRBD1 aligns across 7 bases. Germline V gene lookup returns CDR1 MGHRA and CDR2 YSYEKL. V shed 2 bases and J 1 base; nucleotides not matched to a gene: 8. The CDR3 is 17 residues long. The CDR3 nucleotides read TGCGCCAGCAGCCAACTTCTGGACAGGAGGTCTGGAAACACCATATATTTT. Residues: CASSQLLDRRSGNTIYF.